This T cell receptor beta chain appears in the sequencing data of a study of graft-versus-host responses after intestinal transplantation. Study in general: Each recipient received anti-thymocyte globulin induction, then tacrolimus and steroids for about 3 years. Study-level results: Allografts carried high graft-versus-host to host-versus-graft clonal ratios in patients having graft-donor T cell macrochimerism. Declining HvG levels early post-transplant were linked to peak circulating GvH clone levels.

Some clones are missing from TCRdb's copy, which holds only in-frame ones; the method was immunoSEQ multiplex PCR. The table lists over 100,000 clones, around 90% of them singletons. A word on this clone: Its antigen is not identified.

Germline values: CDR1 LGHNA, CDR2 YNFKEQ. V lost 3 bases and J lost 1; bases outside the gene matches: 8. The CDR3 extends over 16 amino acids. The receptor was isolated from a human donor who was the organ donor for an intestinal transplant. The rearrangement joins TRBV4-2 to TRBJ2-7, with 8 bases matching TRBD1. Sequences were derived from unstimulated CD4+ T cells sorted from spleen or lymph node cells, sampled before transplant. The CDR3 is CASSHKTGAESYEQYF. The CDR3 DNA is TGTGCCAGCAGCCACAAGACAGGGGCGGAGTCCTACGAGCAGTACTTC.